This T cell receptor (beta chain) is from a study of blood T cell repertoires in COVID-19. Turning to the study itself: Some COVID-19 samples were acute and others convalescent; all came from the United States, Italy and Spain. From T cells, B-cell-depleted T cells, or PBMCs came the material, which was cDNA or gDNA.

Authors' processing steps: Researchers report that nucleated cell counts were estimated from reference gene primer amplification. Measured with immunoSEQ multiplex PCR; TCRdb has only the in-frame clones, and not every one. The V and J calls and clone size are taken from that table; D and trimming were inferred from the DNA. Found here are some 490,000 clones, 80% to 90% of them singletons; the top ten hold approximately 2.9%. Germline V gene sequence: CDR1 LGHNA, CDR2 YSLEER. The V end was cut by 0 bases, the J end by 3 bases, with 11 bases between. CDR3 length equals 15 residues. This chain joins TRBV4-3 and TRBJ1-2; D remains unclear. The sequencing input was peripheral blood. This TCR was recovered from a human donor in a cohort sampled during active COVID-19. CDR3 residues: CASSQEHSGYYGYTF. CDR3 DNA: TGCGCCAGCAGCCAAGAGCACTCGGGGTACTATGGCTACACCTTC.